This T cell receptor beta chain was obtained from a study of blood T cells in healthy people across ages (dated by TCRdb to between 2014 and 2016). Notes on the research overall: In model experiments, template switching captured about one uniquely barcoded TCR beta cDNA molecule for every two T cells. To avoid experimental bias, donors of different ages were randomly spread across the sequencing lanes. Using the same blood draw, the study looked at two additional independent replicas of 1 million unique cDNA reads for two donors, one aged 18 to 30 and the other aged 80 or older. Using deep sequencing normalized with unique cDNA molecular identifiers, the study measured how TCR beta repertoire diversity changes with age. The donors were split into four age groups: young (average about 15 years), middle-aged (about 40), aged (approximately 60) and long-lived (approximately 80). Here is what the overall study found, with its caveats: Observed TCR beta diversity correlated strongly with the percentage of naive T cells measured by flow cytometry. Conclusive comparison of naive and antigen-experienced compartments was prevented by the profiling of bulk unsorted PBMCs. Donor CMV infection status was unknown, potentially confounding age-related changes in expanded clonotypes. Estimates of total diversity based on one million sequenced T cells were regarded as lower bounds and as underestimates. As age increased, observed TCR beta diversity per million T cells dropped in a roughly linear way, and a significant reduction was already evident by age approximately 40. The long-lived group showed more naive CD4+ T cells, fewer expanded clones and increased TCR diversity than the aged group, suggesting age selection.

The donors were a few dozen Caucasian individuals from Russia, aged 6 to 90 years, who were systemically healthy. Around 10 milliliters of peripheral blood were drawn from each donor into EDTA-treated Vacutainer tubes. Ficoll-Paque density-gradient centrifugation was used to isolate PBMCs, with at least 7 million obtained per sample. Total RNA, at least 5.5 micrograms per sample, was extracted from PBMCs with Trizol reagent. The percentages of naive CD45RAhigh/CD27high T cells were determined by flow cytometry on a PBMC aliquot from every donor. As concerns this clonotype: Its cognate antigen has yet to be identified. There are no base qualities to consult, and no much larger clone falls within one base.

From cysteine to phenylalanine, the CDR3 is 16 amino acids long. Solely the CDR3 DNA is kept, with 48 bases framed from the first base. The V end gives up 3 bases and the J end 6 bases, leaving 8 bases in the junction not matched to a gene. From the germline V gene, CDR1 is LGHNA and CDR2 is YNFKEQ. The library was made by 5' RACE. Sequenced using an Illumina HiSeq 2500. The second PCR ran for roughly 7 to 11 cycles and used a J-beta primer mix along with a sample-barcoded 5' primer. A template-switch 5' adaptor carrying 12 random nucleotides introduced a unique molecular identifier onto each TCR beta cDNA molecule. Each sample yielded at least 2.5 million CDR3-containing paired-end reads. All of the RNA was converted into first-strand cDNA using the Mint cDNA synthesis kit, with a TRBC-specific oligonucleotide serving as the primer. Following uracil-DNA glycosylase treatment, all cDNA underwent a first 18-cycle PCR with the universal primers M1SS and BC2_uni_R. The published analysis was carried out like this. For normalization, 1 million high-quality reads were randomly selected from each sample, with every read carrying a distinct molecular identifier. Instead of being binned into consensus sequences, reads with shared molecular identifiers were discarded. MiTCR, set to a Q25 quality threshold and the strictest error-elimination algorithm, was used for CDR3 identification, clonotype clustering and error correction. A nonparametric unseen species model with Euler transformation was used to estimate a lower bound on total TCR beta diversity. TCRdb cleaned the public reads at Q25 with fastp, built clones with MiXCR and kept in-frame beta chains. Every entry covers one CDR3 protein and lists the most common genes and DNA from its rows. The V and J calls were not made by the authors but by TCRdb's processing. This sample comprises 1,500,000 or so distinct CDR3 sequences, roughly 64% of them detected only once. About 6.7% of the sample lies in the top ten.

The clonotype comes from a man aged 18 to 30 in good health. Sequenced input: blood. The sequence is built from TRBV4-2 and TRBJ2-1, with TRBD1 identical over 10 junction bases. The DNA reads TGTGCCAGCAGCCAGCCCGGGACAGGGGTTTTCAATGAGCAGTTCTTC. Its translation is CASSQPGTGVFNEQFF.